Sequencing of this TCR beta chain was carried out in a study of cytomegalovirus exposure and HLA in healthy donors. CDR3 size: 15 residues. Germline loops: CDR1 MNHNS, CDR2 SASEGT. V gave up 6 bases and J gave up 3 bases; unmatched junction bases: 11. PCR was performed using 60 Vbeta and 13 Jbeta primers. Clones were sequenced by immunoSEQ multiplex PCR, and TCRdb holds only the in-frame ones, with some missing. This sample contains some 130,000 clones. The chain couples TRBV6-1 to TRBJ2-7; 7 nucleotides match TRBD1. Sequenced input: PBMCs. This TCR was sampled from an older woman in good health and CMV-seronegative. The CDR3 loop reads CASRRTGQGDYEQYF. The CDR3 nucleotides read TGTGCCAGCAGGCGGACGGGTCAGGGGGACTACGAGCAGTACTTC.